Listed below are T cell receptor beta chains from one sample, sequenced in a study of T-cell memory formation after mild COVID-19. Each CDR3 protein gets one entry after TCRdb re-called the 5' RACE reads with MiXCR. The repertoire holds about 450,000 distinct CDR3 sequences, with about 22% as singletons. Material for sequencing was PBMCs or a T cell subset sorted from them (not recorded which). The origin of the receptors is an adult woman who had mild COVID-19 (a few samples of this study predate the infection). Cell type and time point are not known. CDR3s include the opening cysteine and the closing phenylalanine or tryptophan. Fields, in order: clone size, J gene, D gene, V gene, CDR3 protein, CDR3 DNA. D genes are given only for firm matches. Where a row states a size, it is once, few, many or the class of an expanded clone; other rows omit it.

size: -; J: TRBJ2-3; D: -; V: TRBV12-3/TRBV12-4; CDR3: CASSLGYWGTDTQYF; DNA: TGTGCCAGCAGTTTAGGTTACTGGGGCACAGATACGCAGTATTTT
size: few; J: TRBJ2-7; D: TRBD2; V: TRBV5-4; CDR3: CASSRNIAGGFGEQYF; DNA: TGTGCCAGCAGCCGAAATATAGCGGGTGGTTTCGGCGAGCAGTACTTC
size: -; J: TRBJ1-2; D: -; V: TRBV7-9; CDR3: CASHGQSTSFYGYTF; DNA: TGTGCCAGCCACGGACAGTCGACCTCCTTCTATGGCTACACCTTC
size: -; J: TRBJ1-4; D: TRBD1; V: TRBV5-1; CDR3: CASSLGTGGTEKLFF; DNA: TGCGCCAGCAGCTTGGGGACAGGGGGCACTGAAAAACTGTTTTTT
size: -; J: TRBJ2-7; D: -; V: TRBV2; CDR3: CASRVGDEQYF; DNA: TGTGCCAGCAGAGTAGGGGACGAGCAGTACTTC
size: many; J: TRBJ2-1; D: TRBD1; V: TRBV7-9; CDR3: CASSSRDRGNEQFF; DNA: TGTGCCAGCAGCTCCCGGGACAGGGGAAATGAGCAGTTCTTC
size: -; J: TRBJ1-2; D: TRBD1; V: TRBV29-1; CDR3: CSVEAGGRYGYTF; DNA: TGCAGCGTTGAAGCAGGGGGCAGGTATGGCTACACCTTC
size: few; J: TRBJ2-7; D: -; V: TRBV4-1; CDR3: CASSQRASTYEQYF; DNA: TGCGCCAGCAGCCAACGCGCTTCAACCTACGAGCAGTACTTC
size: few; J: TRBJ2-3; D: -; V: TRBV5-5; CDR3: CASSLSRLQSTDTQYF; DNA: TGTGCCAGCAGCTTGTCGCGACTCCAAAGCACAGATACGCAGTATTTT
size: -; J: TRBJ2-2; D: -; V: TRBV3-1; CDR3: CASWWAGELFF; DNA: TGTGCCAGCTGGTGGGCCGGGGAGCTGTTTTTT
size: -; J: TRBJ2-3; D: TRBD1; V: TRBV6-6; CDR3: CASTRTGVEDTQYF; DNA: TGTGCCAGCACCCGGACAGGGGTGGAAGATACGCAGTATTTT
size: -; J: TRBJ2-1; D: -; V: TRBV18; CDR3: CASSPGSGVEQFF; DNA: TGTGCCAGCTCACCAGGATCGGGAGTCGAGCAGTTCTTC
size: few; J: TRBJ2-2; D: -; V: TRBV24-1; CDR3: CATSDQALYTGELFF; DNA: TGTGCCACCAGTGACCAGGCGCTGTACACCGGGGAGCTGTTTTTT
size: -; J: TRBJ1-2; D: -; V: TRBV10-3; CDR3: CAISESWGPNDGFTF; DNA: TGTGCCATCAGTGAGTCGTGGGGGCCTAATGATGGCTTCACCTTC
size: -; J: TRBJ2-7; D: -; V: TRBV7-3; CDR3: CASSPMDKELHEQYF; DNA: TGTGCCAGCAGCCCTATGGACAAGGAGCTTCACGAGCAGTACTTC
size: -; J: TRBJ2-7; D: -; V: TRBV20-1; CDR3: CSARTPGRSYEQYF; DNA: TGCAGTGCCAGGACGCCAGGCCGGTCCTACGAGCAGTACTTC
size: -; J: TRBJ1-2; D: -; V: TRBV24-1; CDR3: CATSSGAYGYTF; DNA: TGTGCCACCTCTTCAGGGGCCTATGGCTACACCTTC
size: few; J: TRBJ2-7; D: TRBD1; V: TRBV4-1; CDR3: CASSQDQGQGANEQYF; DNA: TGCGCCAGCAGCCAAGATCAGGGACAGGGGGCGAACGAGCAGTACTTC
size: few; J: TRBJ2-6; D: -; V: TRBV2; CDR3: CASSEGRMRSLGANVLTF; DNA: TGTGCCAGCAGTGAAGGGCGGATGCGGTCTCTGGGGGCCAACGTCCTGACTTTC
size: few; J: TRBJ2-6; D: -; V: TRBV20-1; CDR3: CSASQVAGANVLTF; DNA: TGCAGTGCGTCGCAGGTAGCTGGGGCCAACGTCCTGACTTTC
size: -; J: TRBJ2-1; D: -; V: TRBV11-2; CDR3: CASSPATRPGIGLNEQFF; DNA: TGTGCCAGCAGCCCCGCGACTAGGCCAGGAATCGGTCTCAATGAGCAGTTCTTC
size: few; J: TRBJ1-1; D: -; V: TRBV10-3; CDR3: CAISDRGRETEAFF; DNA: TGTGCCATCAGTGACAGGGGCAGGGAAACTGAAGCTTTCTTT
size: few; J: TRBJ2-7; D: TRBD2; V: TRBV20-1; CDR3: CSATLPGGHEQYF; DNA: TGCAGTGCTACACTCCCGGGGGGTCACGAGCAGTACTTC
size: few; J: TRBJ2-3; D: TRBD1; V: TRBV5-1; CDR3: CASSTGTVITDTQYF; DNA: TGCGCCAGCAGCACTGGGACAGTTATCACAGATACGCAGTATTTT
size: few; J: TRBJ2-2; D: -; V: TRBV6-2/TRBV6-3; CDR3: CASSLVLNTGELFF; DNA: TGTGCCAGTTCCTTGGTACTGAACACCGGGGAGCTGTTTTTT
size: many; J: TRBJ2-3; D: TRBD2; V: TRBV12-3/TRBV12-4; CDR3: CASSLTLAEGTDTQYF; DNA: TGTGCCAGCAGTTTAACGCTAGCGGAGGGGACAGATACGCAGTATTTT
size: -; J: TRBJ2-7; D: TRBD2; V: TRBV2; CDR3: CASRGTSGRTYEQYF; DNA: TGTGCCAGCAGGGGGACTAGCGGGAGAACATACGAGCAGTACTTC
size: few; J: TRBJ1-2; D: -; V: TRBV6-5; CDR3: CASSYSFANYGYTF; DNA: TGTGCCAGCAGTTACTCTTTCGCCAACTATGGCTACACCTTC
size: few; J: TRBJ2-3; D: -; V: TRBV12-3/TRBV12-4; CDR3: CATCLGTDTQYF; DNA: TGTGCCACCTGCCTGGGTACAGATACGCAGTATTTT
size: -; J: TRBJ2-2; D: TRBD1; V: TRBV12-3/TRBV12-4; CDR3: CASRTGSNTGELFF; DNA: TGTGCCAGTAGGACAGGGTCGAACACCGGGGAGCTGTTTTTT
size: few; J: TRBJ2-1; D: -; V: TRBV6-5; CDR3: CASSYSTMAEQFF; DNA: TGTGCCAGCAGTTACTCCACCATGGCAGAGCAGTTCTTC
size: few; J: TRBJ2-3; D: TRBD1; V: TRBV7-3; CDR3: CASSPNRGRADTQYF; DNA: TGTGCCAGCAGCCCGAACAGGGGGCGCGCAGATACGCAGTATTTT
size: -; J: TRBJ2-7; D: -; V: TRBV7-9; CDR3: CASSSTGRAYEQYF; DNA: TGTGCCAGCAGCTCCACAGGGAGAGCCTACGAGCAGTACTTC
size: -; J: TRBJ1-1; D: -; V: TRBV3-1; CDR3: CASSHGNTEAFF; DNA: TGTGCCAGCAGCCATGGGAACACTGAAGCTTTCTTT
size: -; J: TRBJ2-7; D: -; V: TRBV4-1; CDR3: CASSQETGLEQYF; DNA: TGCGCCAGCAGCCAAGAGACGGGGCTCGAGCAGTACTTC
size: few; J: TRBJ1-5; D: -; V: TRBV24-1; CDR3: CATSDSYRDQPQHF; DNA: TGTGCCACCAGTGATTCGTACAGGGATCAGCCCCAGCATTTT
size: -; J: TRBJ1-1; D: TRBD1; V: TRBV3-1; CDR3: CASSLRQGFSVAFF; DNA: TGTGCCAGCAGCCTCCGACAGGGATTTAGTGTAGCTTTCTTT
size: -; J: TRBJ2-3; D: -; V: TRBV5-6; CDR3: CASSFTSRDTQYF; DNA: TGTGCCAGCAGCTTTACGAGTAGAGATACGCAGTATTTT
size: few; J: TRBJ2-4; D: TRBD2; V: TRBV9; CDR3: CASSTVGGGGGKNIQYF; DNA: TGTGCCAGCAGCACCGTCGGGGGGGGCGGAGGCAAAAACATTCAGTACTTC
size: once; J: TRBJ1-1; D: -; V: TRBV7-2; CDR3: CASSWRLNTEAFF; DNA: TGTGCCAGCAGCTGGCGACTGAACACTGAAGCTTTCTTT
size: few; J: TRBJ2-1; D: -; V: TRBV29-1; CDR3: CSVRWGQDYNEQFF; DNA: TGCAGCGTCCGTTGGGGACAAGACTACAATGAGCAGTTCTTC
size: once; J: TRBJ1-1; D: TRBD1; V: TRBV6-2/TRBV6-3; CDR3: CASSYSQGAEAFF; DNA: TGTGCCAGCAGTTACTCCCAGGGGGCTGAAGCTTTCTTT
size: few; J: TRBJ1-2; D: -; V: TRBV5-1; CDR3: CASSLTASNYGYTF; DNA: TGCGCCAGCAGCTTGACAGCCTCTAACTATGGCTACACCTTC
size: -; J: TRBJ2-3; D: TRBD1; V: TRBV11-2; CDR3: CASSPRRPGTGGSTDTQYF; DNA: TGTGCCAGCAGCCCAAGGCGCCCCGGGACAGGGGGCAGCACAGATACGCAGTATTTT
size: few; J: TRBJ1-4; D: -; V: TRBV4-1; CDR3: CASSQAGVDGEKLFF; DNA: TGCGCCAGCAGCCAAGCGGGGGTAGATGGGGAAAAACTGTTTTTT
size: -; J: TRBJ1-5; D: TRBD1; V: TRBV12-3/TRBV12-4; CDR3: CASSADRASPQHF; DNA: TGTGCCAGCAGTGCGGACAGGGCGAGCCCCCAGCATTTT
size: -; J: TRBJ1-2; D: TRBD1; V: TRBV7-3; CDR3: CASSSKTGSYGYTF; DNA: TGTGCCAGCAGCTCCAAGACAGGGTCCTATGGCTACACCTTC
size: few; J: TRBJ2-3; D: -; V: TRBV9; CDR3: CASSVQWGTDTQYF; DNA: TGTGCCAGCAGCGTTCAATGGGGCACAGATACGCAGTATTTT
size: once; J: TRBJ2-5; D: -; V: TRBV30; CDR3: CAWMIASYATQYF; DNA: TGTGCCTGGATGATAGCGAGTTATGCGACCCAGTACTTC
size: -; J: TRBJ1-2; D: -; V: TRBV5-6; CDR3: CASSLQGNFDGYTF; DNA: TGTGCCAGCAGCTTACAGGGAAATTTCGATGGCTACACCTTC
size: -; J: TRBJ2-5; D: -; V: TRBV4-3; CDR3: CASSQRYATETWEAQYF; DNA: TGCGCCAGCAGCCAACGATACGCGACAGAGACCTGGGAGGCCCAGTACTTC
size: -; J: TRBJ1-6; D: -; V: TRBV30; CDR3: CAWAGWDRSPLHF; DNA: TGTGCCTGGGCTGGGTGGGATCGTTCACCCCTCCACTTT
size: -; J: TRBJ1-2; D: -; V: TRBV4-2; CDR3: CASSQSVDSHYGYTF; DNA: TGTGCCAGCAGCCAATCTGTTGACAGCCACTATGGCTACACCTTC
size: -; J: TRBJ2-2; D: -; V: TRBV7-9; CDR3: CASSLDEVGELFF; DNA: TGTGCCAGCAGCTTAGATGAAGTCGGGGAGCTGTTTTTT
size: -; J: TRBJ1-1; D: -; V: TRBV3-1; CDR3: CASSPHRDGTEAFF; DNA: TGTGCCAGCAGCCCTCACAGGGACGGGACTGAAGCTTTCTTT
size: once; J: TRBJ1-2; D: TRBD1; V: TRBV27; CDR3: CASSSTGTGGGYTF; DNA: TGTGCCAGCAGTTCGACCGGGACAGGGGGTGGCTACACCTTC